This T cell receptor delta chain stems from a study of gamma-delta T cells after stem cell transplantation. Regarding this clone: The junction departs from the called germline gene at one end, perhaps through a read error.

TCRdb re-called the RT-PCR reads using CATT. This repertoire shows around 1,700 delta-chain clones, 15% to 20% found once; its top ten account for about 68%. The sequence derives from a human donor. It is not recorded whose cells these are; they may come from a transplant donor. The source material was gamma-delta T cells.

The CDR3 DNA follows: TGTGCTCCTGGGGAACCCCCCGTTCGATGGGGGATACGGTACACCGATAAACTCATCTTT. Translating gives CAPGEPPVRWGIRYTDKLIF. The V gene is TRDV1, the J gene TRDJ1; 11 bases are shared with TRDD3. Germline loops: CDR1 TSWWSYY, CDR2 QGS. The CDR3 sequence is 20 residues long.